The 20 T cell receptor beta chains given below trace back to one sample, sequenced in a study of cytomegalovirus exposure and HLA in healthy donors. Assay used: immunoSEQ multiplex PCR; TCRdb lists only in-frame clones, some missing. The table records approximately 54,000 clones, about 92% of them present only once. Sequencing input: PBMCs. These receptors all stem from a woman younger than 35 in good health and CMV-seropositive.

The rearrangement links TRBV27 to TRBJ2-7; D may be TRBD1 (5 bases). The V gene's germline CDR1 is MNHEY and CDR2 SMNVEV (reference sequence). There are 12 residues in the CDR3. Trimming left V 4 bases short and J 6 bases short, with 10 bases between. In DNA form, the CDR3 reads TGTGCCAGCAGTTGGCAGGGTACCGAGCAGTACTTC. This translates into CASSWQGTEQYF.

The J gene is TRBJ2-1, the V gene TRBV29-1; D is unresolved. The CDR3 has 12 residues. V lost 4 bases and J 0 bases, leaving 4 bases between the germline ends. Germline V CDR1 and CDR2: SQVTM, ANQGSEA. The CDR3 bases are TGCAGCGTTGGCAGCTCCTACAATGAGCAGTTCTTC. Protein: CSVGSSYNEQFF.

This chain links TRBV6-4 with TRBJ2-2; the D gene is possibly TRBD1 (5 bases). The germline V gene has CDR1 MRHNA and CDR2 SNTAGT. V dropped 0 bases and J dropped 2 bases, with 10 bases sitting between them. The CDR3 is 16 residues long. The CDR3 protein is CASSDSRGPNTGELFF. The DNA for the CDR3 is TGTGCCAGCAGTGACTCAAGGGGCCCTAACACCGGGGAGCTGTTTTTT.

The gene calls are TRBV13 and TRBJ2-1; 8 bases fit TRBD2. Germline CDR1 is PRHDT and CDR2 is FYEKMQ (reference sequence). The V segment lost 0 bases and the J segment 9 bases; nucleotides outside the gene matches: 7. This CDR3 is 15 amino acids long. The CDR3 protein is CASSLGETSAFEQFF. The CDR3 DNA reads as TGTGCCAGCAGCTTAGGTGAGACTAGCGCGTTTGAGCAGTTCTTC.

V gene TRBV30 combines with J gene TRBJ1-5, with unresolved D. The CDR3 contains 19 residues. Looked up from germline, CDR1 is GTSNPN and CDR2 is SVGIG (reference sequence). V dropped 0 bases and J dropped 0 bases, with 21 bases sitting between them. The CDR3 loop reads CAWSVNTGEGGYSNQPQHF. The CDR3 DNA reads TGTGCCTGGAGTGTAAATACCGGCGAAGGAGGCTATAGCAATCAGCCCCAGCATTTT.

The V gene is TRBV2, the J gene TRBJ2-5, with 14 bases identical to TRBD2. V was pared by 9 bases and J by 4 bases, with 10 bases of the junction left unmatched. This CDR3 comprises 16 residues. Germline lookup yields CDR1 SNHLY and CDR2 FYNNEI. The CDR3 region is CARGTSGGRQGETQYF. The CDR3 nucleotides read TGTGCCAGAGGGACTAGCGGGGGCCGGCAGGGAGAGACCCAGTACTTC.

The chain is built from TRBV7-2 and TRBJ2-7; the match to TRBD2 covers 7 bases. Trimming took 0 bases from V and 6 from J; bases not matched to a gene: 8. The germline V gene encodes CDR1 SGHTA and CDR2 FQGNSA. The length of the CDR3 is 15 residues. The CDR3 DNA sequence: TGTGCCAGCAGCTTAGCGCTGTCCGGGGGGAGCGAGCAGTACTTC. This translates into CASSLALSGGSEQYF.

The CDR3 nucleotides are TGTGCCAGCAGCAGACGACAGGGTCGGCCCCAATCGAACACCGGGGAGCTGTTTTTT. As protein: CASSRRQGRPQSNTGELFF. The rearrangement uses TRBV13 and TRBJ2-2; 7 bases line up with TRBD1. The germline gives CDR1 PRHDT, CDR2 FYEKMQ (reference sequence). V shed 5 bases and J 0 bases; nucleotides not matched to a gene: 15. The CDR3 runs to 19 residues.

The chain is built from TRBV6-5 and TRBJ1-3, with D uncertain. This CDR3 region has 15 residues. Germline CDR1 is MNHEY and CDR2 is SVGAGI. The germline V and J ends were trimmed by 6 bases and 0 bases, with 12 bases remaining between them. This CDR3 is CASSRSEVSGNTIYF. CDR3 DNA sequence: TGTGCCAGCAGCCGTTCAGAGGTCTCTGGAAACACCATATATTTT.

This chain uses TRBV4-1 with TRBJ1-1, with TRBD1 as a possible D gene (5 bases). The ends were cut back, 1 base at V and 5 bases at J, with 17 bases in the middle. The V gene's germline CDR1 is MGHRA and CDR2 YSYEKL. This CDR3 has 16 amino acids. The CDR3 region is CASSQVLGGAGTEAFF. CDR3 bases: TGCGCCAGCAGCCAAGTCCTGGGGGGAGCTGGGACTGAAGCTTTCTTT.

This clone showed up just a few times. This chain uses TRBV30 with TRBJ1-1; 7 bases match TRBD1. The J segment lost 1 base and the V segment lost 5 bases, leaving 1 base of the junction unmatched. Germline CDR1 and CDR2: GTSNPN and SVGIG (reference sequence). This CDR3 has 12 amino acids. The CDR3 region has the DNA TGTGCCTGGTGGGACAGGAACACTGAAGCTTTCTTT. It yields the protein CAWWDRNTEAFF.

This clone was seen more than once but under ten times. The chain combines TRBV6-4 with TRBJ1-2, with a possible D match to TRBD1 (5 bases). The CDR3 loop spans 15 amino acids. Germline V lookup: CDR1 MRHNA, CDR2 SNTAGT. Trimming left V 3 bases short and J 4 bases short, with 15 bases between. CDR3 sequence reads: CASSEQPGLLYGYTF. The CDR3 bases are TGTGCCAGCAGTGAGCAACCGGGACTGCTCTATGGCTACACCTTC.

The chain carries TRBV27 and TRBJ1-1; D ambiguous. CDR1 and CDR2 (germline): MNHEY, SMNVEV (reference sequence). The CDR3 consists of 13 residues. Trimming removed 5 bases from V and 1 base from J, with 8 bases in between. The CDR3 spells CASSPLGNTEAFF. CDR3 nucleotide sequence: TGTGCCAGCAGTCCCCTAGGGAACACTGAAGCTTTCTTT.

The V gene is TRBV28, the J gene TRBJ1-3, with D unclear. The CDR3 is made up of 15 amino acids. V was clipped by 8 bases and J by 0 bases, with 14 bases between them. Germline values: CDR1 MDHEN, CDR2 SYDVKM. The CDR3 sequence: CASRRIQVSGNTIYF. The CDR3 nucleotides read TGTGCCAGCCGCCGAATCCAGGTCTCTGGAAACACCATATATTTT.

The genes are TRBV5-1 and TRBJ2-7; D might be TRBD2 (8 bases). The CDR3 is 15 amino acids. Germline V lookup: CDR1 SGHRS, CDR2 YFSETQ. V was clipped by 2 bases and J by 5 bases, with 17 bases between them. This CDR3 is CASSFGGDRSNEQYF. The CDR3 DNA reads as TGCGCCAGCAGCTTCGGGGGGGACAGATCGAACGAGCAGTACTTC. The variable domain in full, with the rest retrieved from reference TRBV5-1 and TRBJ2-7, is KAGVTQTPRYLIKTRGQQVTLSCSPISGHRSVSWYQQTPGQGLQFLFEYFSETQRNKGNFPGRFSGRQFSNSRSEMNVSTLELGDSALYLCASSFGGDRSNEQYFGPGTRLTVT.

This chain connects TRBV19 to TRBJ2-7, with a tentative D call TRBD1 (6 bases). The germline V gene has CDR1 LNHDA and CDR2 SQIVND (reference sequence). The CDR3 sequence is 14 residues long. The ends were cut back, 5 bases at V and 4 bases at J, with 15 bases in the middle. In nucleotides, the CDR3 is TGTGCCAGTAGTCCACCAGGGACACCATACGAGCAGTACTTC. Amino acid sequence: CASSPPGTPYEQYF.

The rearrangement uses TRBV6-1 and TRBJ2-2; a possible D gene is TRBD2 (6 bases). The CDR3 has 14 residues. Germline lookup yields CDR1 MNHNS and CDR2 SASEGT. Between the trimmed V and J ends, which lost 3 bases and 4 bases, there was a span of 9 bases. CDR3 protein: CASSDMGGTGELFF. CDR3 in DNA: TGTGCCAGCAGTGACATGGGGGGCACCGGGGAGCTGTTTTTT.

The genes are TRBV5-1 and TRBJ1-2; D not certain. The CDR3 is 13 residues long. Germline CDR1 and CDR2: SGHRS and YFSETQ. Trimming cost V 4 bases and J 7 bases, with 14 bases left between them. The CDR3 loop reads CASSTPPEPGYTF. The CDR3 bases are TGCGCCAGCAGCACCCCACCCGAGCCTGGCTACACCTTC.

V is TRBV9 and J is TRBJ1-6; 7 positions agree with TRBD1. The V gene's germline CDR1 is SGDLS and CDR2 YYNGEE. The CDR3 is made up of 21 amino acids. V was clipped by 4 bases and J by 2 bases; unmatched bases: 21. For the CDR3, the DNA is TGTGCCAGCAGCCCGCGAGCCTCTGAGGGACAGCTACAACCCTATAATTCACCCCTCCACTTT. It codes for CASSPRASEGQLQPYNSPLHF.

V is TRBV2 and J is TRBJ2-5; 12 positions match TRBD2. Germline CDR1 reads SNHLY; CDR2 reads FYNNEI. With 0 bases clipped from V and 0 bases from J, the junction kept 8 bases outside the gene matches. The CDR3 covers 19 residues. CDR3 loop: CASSEALLTSGGYQETQYF. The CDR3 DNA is TGTGCCAGCAGTGAAGCCCTGTTGACTAGCGGGGGCTACCAAGAGACCCAGTACTTC.